The 21 T cell receptor beta chains reported below all come from one sample, sequenced in a study of cytomegalovirus exposure and HLA in healthy donors. PCR amplification relied on 60 Vbeta primers (plus 13 Jbeta primers). TCRdb keeps only in-frame clones here, not all; method: immunoSEQ multiplex PCR. The profile shows roughly 100,000 clones, more than 60% of them singletons. The sequencing sample was made of PBMCs. The receptors stem from a middle-aged woman in good health and CMV-seropositive.

This chain uses TRBV5-1 with TRBJ2-7; 7 positions match TRBD2. V lost 7 bases to trimming and J lost 5 bases; unmatched junction nucleotides: 6. The CDR3 runs 12 residues. Germline CDR1 reads SGHRS; CDR2 reads YFSETQ. CDR3 bases: TGCGCCAGCGGGACTACCAGTCACGAGCAGTACTTC. This codes for CASGTTSHEQYF.

The V call is TRBV7-8, the J call TRBJ1-3; D is ambiguous. V was clipped by 0 bases and J by 1 base, with 7 bases between them. Germline CDR1 reads SGHVS; CDR2 reads FQNEAQ. This CDR3 contains 15 residues. CDR3 sequence (DNA): TGTGCCAGCAGCTTAGCCCGTTTGTCTGGAAACACCATATATTTT. Protein: CASSLARLSGNTIYF. The full variable domain, in which reference TRBV7-8 and TRBJ1-3 provide the parts outside the CDR3, is GAGVSQSPRYKVAKRGQDVALRCDPISGHVSLFWYQQALGQGPEFLTYFQNEAQLDKSGLPSDRFFAERPEGSVSTLKIQRTQQEDSAVYLCASSLARLSGNTIYFGEGSWLTVV.

The genes are TRBV7-3 and TRBJ2-5; unclear D gene. CDR3 length: 14 residues. Germline values: CDR1 SGHTA, CDR2 FQGTGA. With 5 bases removed from V and 5 bases from J, the gap between germline ends came to 15 bases. Here the CDR3 reads CASSLDGVYETQYF. The DNA of the CDR3 is TGTGCCAGCAGCCTCGATGGAGTCTACGAGACCCAGTACTTC.

The J gene is TRBJ2-1, the V gene TRBV18; the match to TRBD2 covers 9 bases. V dropped 6 bases and J dropped 12; count of bases not matched to a gene: 6. From germline, CDR1 is KGHSH and CDR2 LQKENI. This CDR3 comprises 12 residues. The CDR3 here is CASSRTSEGQFF. In nucleotides, the CDR3 is TGTGCCAGCTCTCGGACTAGCGAAGGGCAGTTCTTC.

The chain is built from TRBV2 and TRBJ1-2; no reliable D call. This CDR3 is built from 11 residues. V was trimmed by 6 bases and J by 3 bases, leaving 5 bases between them. Per germline, CDR1 SNHLY and CDR2 FYNNEI. The CDR3 DNA follows: TGTGCCAGCAGCAAATACTATGGCTACACCTTC. This translates into CASSKYYGYTF.

This clone was detected a few times. The genes are TRBV5-1 and TRBJ2-2; possible D gene TRBD1, 6 bases. The CDR3 spans 16 residues. Germline V CDR1 and CDR2: SGHRS, YFSETQ. The ends were cut back, 3 bases at V and 4 bases at J, with 16 bases in the middle. CDR3 sequence reads: CASSSTSGTTTGELFF. In nucleotides, the CDR3 is TGCGCCAGCAGCTCGACCTCCGGGACAACCACCGGGGAGCTGTTTTTT. The full variable domain, its missing parts supplied by reference TRBV5-1 and TRBJ2-2, is KAGVTQTPRYLIKTRGQQVTLSCSPISGHRSVSWYQQTPGQGLQFLFEYFSETQRNKGNFPGRFSGRQFSNSRSEMNVSTLELGDSALYLCASSSTSGTTTGELFFGEGSRLTVL.

This chain joins TRBV6-1 and TRBJ2-1; 10 positions agree with TRBD2. The CDR3 covers 15 residues. Germline V gene lookup returns CDR1 MNHNS and CDR2 SASEGT. The V segment lost 3 bases and the J segment 8 bases; nucleotides outside the gene matches: 7. CDR3 sequence (DNA): TGTGCCAGCAGTGACCTGATAGCGGGGGGCCATGAGCAGTTCTTC. Residues: CASSDLIAGGHEQFF.

The V call is TRBV28, the J call TRBJ2-7; 7 bases fit TRBD2. The CDR3 covers 18 residues. V was clipped by 2 bases and J by 3 bases; unmatched bases: 16. Per the germline V gene, CDR1 is MDHEN and CDR2 is SYDVKM. CDR3 residues: CASSLLTRGEGRNYEQYF. The DNA for the CDR3 is TGTGCCAGCAGTTTACTTACCCGGGGGGAGGGTCGAAACTACGAGCAGTACTTC.

The chain carries TRBV6-5 and TRBJ1-1, with a possible D match to TRBD1 (5 bases). V dropped 7 bases and J dropped 1 base, with 13 bases sitting between them. CDR1 MNHEY and CDR2 SVGAGI come from the germline V gene. This CDR3 has 14 amino acids. CDR3: CASTSRGGNTEAFF. CDR3 DNA: TGTGCCAGCACCTCACGGGGGGGGAACACTGAAGCTTTCTTT.

The chain links TRBV7-8 to TRBJ1-1; weak D call: TRBD1 (6 bases). Germline assignment: CDR1 SGHVS and CDR2 FQNEAQ. The CDR3 contains 15 residues. V was trimmed by 5 bases and J by 0 bases, leaving 13 bases between them. This CDR3 reads CASSPRQAMNTEAFF. In DNA, the CDR3 is TGTGCCAGCAGCCCCCGACAGGCCATGAACACTGAAGCTTTCTTT.

The chain is built from TRBV9 and TRBJ1-1, with D possibly TRBD1 on 5 matching bases. V was trimmed by 4 bases and J by 0 bases, leaving 7 bases between them. CDR3 length: 13 residues. Per germline, CDR1 SGDLS and CDR2 YYNGEE. CDR3 coding DNA: TGTGCCAGCAGCACGGACATGAACACTGAAGCTTTCTTT. Translating it yields CASSTDMNTEAFF.

This chain connects TRBV6-5 to TRBJ1-4; no reliable D call. The CDR3 covers 13 residues. Trimming removed 6 bases at V and 11 bases at J, with 16 bases between. Germline V gene sequence: CDR1 MNHEY, CDR2 SVGAGI. In DNA, the CDR3 is TGTGCCAGCAGCCCTCTTACCACTGGTAAACTGTTTTTT. This gives the protein CASSPLTTGKLFF.

This clone was seen a handful of times. The V gene is TRBV5-1, the J gene TRBJ1-5, with 8 nucleotides matching TRBD1. The germline V gene has CDR1 SGHRS and CDR2 YFSETQ. CDR3 length: 14 amino acids. Losses at the gene ends were 4 bases for V and 5 bases for J; bases not matched to a gene: 5. The DNA for the CDR3 is TGCGCCAGCAGCCCGACAGGGGCTGATCAGCCCCAGCATTTT. The encoded protein is CASSPTGADQPQHF.

Here the CDR3 DNA reads TGTGCCAGCAGCTTAGGTGGATCGGGGGATTTATGGCCCCAGCATTTT. The encoded protein is CASSLGGSGDLWPQHF. V and J are TRBV11-2 and TRBJ1-5, with D possibly TRBD1 on 5 matching bases. V was shortened by 1 base and J by 9 bases, with 19 bases between the two germline ends. The germline V gene encodes CDR1 SGHAT and CDR2 FQNNGV. The CDR3 loop spans 16 amino acids.

The J gene is TRBJ2-7, the V gene TRBV7-8; D may be TRBD2 (6 bases). The CDR3 is made up of 14 amino acids. Germline V CDR1 and CDR2: SGHVS, FQNEAQ. V shed 2 bases and J shed 5 bases, with 13 bases lying between them. CDR3 loop: CASSLIRGSHEQYF. The CDR3 DNA follows: TGTGCCAGCAGCTTAATCCGGGGGTCCCACGAGCAGTACTTC.

This clone was seen a single time. The chain uses TRBV2 and TRBJ1-1; 8 nucleotides match TRBD1. CDR3 length: 14 residues. J was trimmed by 3 bases and V by 3 bases; bases with no gene match: 3. CDR1 and CDR2 (germline): SNHLY, FYNNEI. The CDR3 region is CASSDQGADTEAFF. The CDR3 DNA follows: TGTGCCAGCAGTGATCAGGGGGCGGACACTGAAGCTTTCTTT.

V is TRBV2 and J is TRBJ1-4; 7 bases align to TRBD1. J lost 5 bases, V lost 5 bases, and 2 bases had no gene match. Germline loops: CDR1 SNHLY, CDR2 FYNNEI. This CDR3 spans 13 amino acids. Written as DNA, the CDR3 is TGTGCCAGCAGTCCAGGGGGGAATGAAAAACTGTTTTTT. This translates into CASSPGGNEKLFF.

V and J are TRBV5-1 and TRBJ1-1; TRBD1 matches at 7 bases. The CDR3 has 15 residues. The V segment lost 4 bases and the J segment 1 base; nucleotides outside the gene matches: 7. The V gene's germline CDR1 is SGHRS and CDR2 YFSETQ. This CDR3 reads CASSGPQGTNTEAFF. The CDR3 bases are TGCGCCAGCAGCGGGCCACAGGGGACGAACACTGAAGCTTTCTTT.

The CDR3 here is CASSFSTVTAFYGYTF. Written as DNA, the CDR3 is TGTGCCAGCAGCTTCTCCACGGTGACAGCATTCTATGGCTACACCTTC. The chain has TRBV5-4 and TRBJ1-2; D is possibly TRBD1 (5 bases). Germline CDR1 is SGHNT and CDR2 is YYREEE (reference sequence). The CDR3 has 16 amino acids. Trimming removed 2 bases from V and 4 bases from J, with 18 bases in between.

This clone came up a few times. The V call is TRBV5-1, the J call TRBJ1-1; 8 nucleotides match TRBD1. After removal of 0 bases from V and 4 bases from J, the junction contained 11 bases not matched to a gene. This CDR3 is 17 amino acids long. CDR1 SGHRS and CDR2 YFSETQ come from the germline V gene. DNA of the CDR3: TGCGCCAGCAGCTTGGTCAGGGGGCGCAGGGGGGGCACTGAAGCTTTCTTT. Residues: CASSLVRGRRGGTEAFF. Complete variable domain (other parts from reference TRBV5-1 and TRBJ1-1): KAGVTQTPRYLIKTRGQQVTLSCSPISGHRSVSWYQQTPGQGLQFLFEYFSETQRNKGNFPGRFSGRQFSNSRSEMNVSTLELGDSALYLCASSLVRGRRGGTEAFFGQGTRLTVV.

The rearrangement joins TRBV19 to TRBJ2-3; D may be TRBD1 (7 bases). CDR1 is LNHDA, CDR2 SQIVND, per germline (reference sequence). Trimming cost V 10 bases and J 0 bases, with 23 bases left between them. The CDR3 is made up of 17 amino acids. DNA for the CDR3: TGTGCCACCACTGTAGGGGGCGGAGGAGGGAGCACAGATACGCAGTATTTT. Encoded protein: CATTVGGGGGSTDTQYF.